This T cell receptor beta chain was sequenced for a study of tumor-infiltrating lymphocytes in oesophageal squamous cell carcinoma. MiXCR, applied by TCRdb to the PCR reads, yields one record per CDR3 protein. The sample carries about 20,000 distinct CDR3 sequences, 40% recorded once. CDR1 SEHNR and CDR2 FQNEAQ come from the germline V gene (reference sequence). The CDR3 consists of 15 residues. This receptor was taken from a male donor with esophageal squamous cell carcinoma. Input material: blood. The J gene is TRBJ2-5, the V gene TRBV7-9; the D is unclear. The J call may not be correct, given that the DNA end is closer to TRBJ2-7. The CDR3 spells CASSYFKFGWDEQYF. CDR3 nucleotide sequence: TGTGCCAGCAGCTATTTTAAGTTTGGTTGGGACGAGCAGTACTTC.